Described below is a single TCR beta chain sequence and its context. What it binds is not known. The data stem from a study of T cell responses to AZD1222 COVID-19 vaccine. Assay: immunoSEQ multiplex PCR; the TCRdb copy retains only in-frame clones and omits some. The table has tens of thousands of clones, 85% to 90% seen once. This CDR3 comprises 15 residues. CDR1 and CDR2 (germline): MNHEY, SMNVEV (reference sequence). With 5 bases removed from V and 4 bases from J, the gap between germline ends came to 12 bases. Findings of the study overall: Regions 160-218 and 743-854 dominated among vaccine-associated CD4 TCRs spanning spike. Clonal diversity was possibly underestimated; the donors were predominantly white British and more often female. At baseline, just five to seven AZD1222 recipients tested seropositive.

The chain is built from TRBV27 and TRBJ1-6; D unclear. The sample was peripheral blood, taken 28 days after the second AZD1222 dose. The origin of this receptor is an adult who received the AZD1222 COVID-19 vaccine. The CDR3: CASSPSTRYNSPLHF. In nucleotides, the CDR3 is TGTGCCAGCAGTCCCTCGACCCGATATAATTCACCCCTCCACTTT.